These 23 T cell receptor beta chains came from one sample sequenced in a study of response to subunit inactivated influenza vaccine. Via MiXCR, TCRdb re-called the RT-PCR reads, giving one row per CDR3 protein. The table includes 490,000 or so distinct CDR3 sequences, approximately 7.6% detected once. The sequencing here drew on PBMCs from blood, taken less than 30 months after vaccination. Source of these receptors: a man between 50 and 69 years old who received an inactivated influenza vaccine.

This clonotype has a count of ten or more. The chain combines TRBV12-3 or TRBV12-4 with TRBJ2-2; D is possibly TRBD1 or TRBD2 (6 bases each). The V and J ends lost 7 bases and 5 bases respectively, with 14 bases between them. This CDR3 comprises 14 residues. The CDR3, as DNA: TGTGCCAGCAACTGGGGGCTAGCGACCGGGGAGCTGTTTTTT. Translated: CASNWGLATGELFF.

This clonotype was seen ten or more times. The rearrangement links TRBV5-5 to TRBJ1-5, with D maybe TRBD1 (6 bases). V was clipped by 0 bases and J by 6 bases, with 16 bases between them. Per germline, CDR1 SGHKS and CDR2 YYEKEE (reference sequence). This CDR3 contains 16 residues. In DNA form, the CDR3 reads TGTGCCAGCAGCTTGGCCGCAGGGGCCCAGGTTCAGCCCCAGCATTTT. Amino acid sequence: CASSLAAGAQVQPQHF.

There are a few counts of this clonotype. V usage is TRBV24-1 and J usage is TRBJ2-1; D might be TRBD1 (5 bases). Germline CDR1 reads KGHDR; CDR2 reads SFDVKD. V lost 4 bases to trimming and J lost 6 bases, with 15 bases between them. This CDR3 is 15 amino acids long. Here the CDR3 DNA reads TGTGCCACCAGTGACATTGGGGCGACAGTCAATGAGCAGTTCTTC. This codes for CATSDIGATVNEQFF.

This chain links TRBV10-3 with TRBJ1-3; TRBD1 matches at 7 bases. CDR1 is ENHRY, CDR2 SYGVKD, per germline. Germline trimming cut 10 bases from V and 0 bases from J; bases unmatched to any gene: 6. The CDR3 consists of 14 residues. Here the CDR3 reads CATGTDYSGNTIYF. CDR3 coding DNA: TGTGCCACGGGGACAGACTACTCTGGAAACACCATATATTTT.

The V call is TRBV5-4, the J call TRBJ2-7, with TRBD1 as a possible D gene (5 bases). V was shortened by 2 bases and J by 0 bases, with 12 bases between the two germline ends. The CDR3 is 15 amino acids. From germline, CDR1 is SGHNT and CDR2 YYREEE (reference sequence). The DNA for the CDR3 is TGTGCCAGCAGCTTTGCCCCGCAGGGCTCCTACGAGCAGTACTTC. This gives the protein CASSFAPQGSYEQYF.

The genes are TRBV5-6 and TRBJ2-2; maybe TRBD2 (5 bases). Trimming removed 6 bases from V and 3 bases from J, with 15 bases in between. The CDR3 is 15 residues long. Germline CDR1 and CDR2: SGHDT and YYEEEE. The CDR3 DNA reads as TGTGCCAGCACGAACGGGATTCGCGACACCGGGGAGCTGTTTTTT. This codes for CASTNGIRDTGELFF.

This chain connects TRBV28 to TRBJ2-7; the D call may be TRBD1 or TRBD2 (6 bases each). This CDR3 comprises 15 residues. Germline lookup yields CDR1 MDHEN and CDR2 SYDVKM. V was pared by 0 bases and J by 7 bases, with 16 bases between. The CDR3 is CASSLWQGIGGEQYF. CDR3 sequence (DNA): TGTGCCAGCAGTTTATGGCAGGGAATAGGGGGGGAGCAGTACTTC. The full variable domain, rest sourced from reference TRBV28 and TRBJ2-7, is DVKVTQSSRYLVKRTGEKVFLECVQDMDHENMFWYRQDPGLGLRLIYFSYDVKMKEKGDIPEGYSVSREKKERFSLILESASTNQTSMYLCASSLWQGIGGEQYFGPGTRLTVT.

To note about this clonotype: The germline gene is not matched at one end of the junction; a read error may be the cause. The rearrangement joins TRBV9 to TRBJ2-7, with 10 bases fitting TRBD1. Germline V lookup: CDR1 SGDLS, CDR2 YYNGEE. The CDR3 length is 15 residues. The CDR3: CASGVALGQGYEQYF. CDR3 coding DNA: TGTGCCAGCGGCGTAGCTTTGGGACAGGGGTACGAGCAGTACTTC.

This clonotype has a handful of counts. This chain uses TRBV7-2 with TRBJ2-3; D is undetermined. This CDR3 has 16 residues. The germline V gene has CDR1 SGHTA and CDR2 FQGNSA. V was clipped by 1 base and J by 6 bases, with 17 bases between them. CDR3 sequence reads: CASSLVLLGFMDTQYF. The CDR3 nucleotides are TGTGCCAGCAGCTTAGTGCTGTTGGGGTTTATGGATACGCAGTATTTT.

This clonotype was seen only a few times. The chain is built from TRBV12-3 or TRBV12-4 and TRBJ1-1; D ambiguous. The V and J ends lost 3 bases and 10 bases respectively, with 9 bases between them. This CDR3 is built from 11 residues. For the CDR3, the DNA is TGTGCCAGCAGTTTGGCAGGTATAGCTTTCTTT. As protein: CASSLAGIAFF.

The V gene is TRBV6-2 or TRBV6-3, the J gene TRBJ2-6; possibly TRBD2 for D (6 bases). Germline-derived CDR1 and CDR2 are MNHEY and SVGEGT. This CDR3 spans 17 amino acids. V lost 5 bases and J lost 1, with 15 bases in between. DNA of the CDR3: TGTGCCAGCAGTCCCCGACTAGGCCTTTCTGGGGCCAACGTCCTGACTTTC. It is translated as CASSPRLGLSGANVLTF.

This clonotype was detected many times. Relative to the germline gene, one junction end is altered; a read error may explain this. The V and J genes are TRBV20-1 and TRBJ1-5; 8 bases are a match to TRBD1. The germline gives CDR1 DFQATT, CDR2 SNEGSKA (reference sequence). The CDR3 has 11 residues. For the CDR3, the DNA is TGCAGTGCCCTCCTCAGGGGACAGGCCTTTTTT. Amino acid sequence: CSALLRGQAFF.

This clonotype was seen ten or more times. This sequence joins TRBV25-1 and TRBJ2-7; 7 positions match TRBD1. Unmatched junction bases numbered 3, after V lost 2 bases and J lost 2 bases. Germline V gene data show CDR1 as MGHDK and CDR2 as SYGVNS. This CDR3 is 14 amino acids long. CDR3 sequence: CASSEGTDPYEQYF. DNA for the CDR3: TGTGCCAGCAGTGAAGGGACAGACCCCTACGAGCAGTACTTC.

This clonotype has just a few counts. The V and J genes are TRBV27 and TRBJ1-1, with TRBD1 identical over 7 bases. This CDR3 comprises 14 residues. CDR1 MNHEY and CDR2 SMNVEV come from the germline V gene (reference sequence). Trimming at V came to 5 bases and at J to 5 bases, leaving 8 bases not matched to a gene. The CDR3 region has the DNA TGTGCCAGCAGTCGGCCAGGGGGTGGGACTGAAGCTTTCTTT. This encodes CASSRPGGGTEAFF.

This clonotype has just a few counts. V usage is TRBV29-1 and J usage is TRBJ2-1; perhaps TRBD2 as D (5 bases). The ends were cut back, 5 bases at V and 0 bases at J, with 14 bases in the middle. CDR1 is SQVTM and CDR2 is ANQGSEA in the germline V gene. The CDR3 length is 15 residues. The chain's CDR3 is CSVRQSGSSYNEQFF. The CDR3 nucleotides are TGCAGCGTTCGTCAGAGCGGAAGCTCCTACAATGAGCAGTTCTTC.

This chain uses TRBV20-1 with TRBJ1-5, with TRBD1 matching 7 bases. Germline V gene sequence: CDR1 DFQATT, CDR2 SNEGSKA (reference sequence). The J segment lost 9 bases and the V segment lost 2 bases, leaving 1 base of the junction unmatched. The length of the CDR3 is 11 residues. In DNA form, the CDR3 reads TGCAGTGCTAGAAGACAGGGGCCCCAGCATTTT. Translation: CSARRQGPQHF.

This sequence joins TRBV10-3 and TRBJ2-3; 13 bases match TRBD2. This CDR3 region has 15 residues. J was trimmed by 5 bases and V by 6 bases; bases with no gene match: 5. The germline CDR1 and CDR2 sequences are ENHRY and SYGVKD. CDR3 residues: CAIRTSGRPGDTQYF. CDR3 DNA sequence: TGTGCCATCAGGACTAGCGGGAGGCCGGGAGATACGCAGTATTTT.

This clonotype has at least ten counts. The gene calls are TRBV7-8 and TRBJ2-7, with D unresolved. CDR1 is SGHVS and CDR2 is FQNEAQ in the germline V gene. V gave up 5 bases and J gave up 6 bases, with 14 bases separating them. The CDR3 extends over 13 amino acids. The CDR3 spells CASSIDSAFEQYF. The CDR3 nucleotides read TGTGCCAGCAGCATCGACTCGGCGTTCGAGCAGTACTTC. Based on the CDR3 plus reference TRBV7-8 and TRBJ2-7, the full variable domain is GAGVSQSPRYKVAKRGQDVALRCDPISGHVSLFWYQQALGQGPEFLTYFQNEAQLDKSGLPSDRFFAERPEGSVSTLKIQRTQQEDSAVYLCASSIDSAFEQYFGPGTRLTVT.

This clonotype was recorded a few times. V and J are TRBV20-1 and TRBJ2-5; 16 positions match TRBD2. The CDR3 totals 16 residues. Germline V lookup: CDR1 DFQATT, CDR2 SNEGSKA (reference sequence). Germline trimming cut 1 base from V and 6 bases from J; bases unmatched to any gene: 5. CDR3 DNA sequence: TGCAGTGCTAGAGCGGGACTAGCGGGGGGGCTGAAGACCCAGTACTTC. Translating it yields CSARAGLAGGLKTQYF.

A few counts support this clonotype. The J gene is TRBJ2-3, the V gene TRBV12-3 or TRBV12-4, with 11 bases matching TRBD2. There are 15 residues in the CDR3. V trimming: 5 bases; J trimming: 5 bases; junction bases outside the gene matches: 6. Here the CDR3 reads CASSQSSGGIDTQYF. The CDR3 DNA is TGTGCCAGCAGTCAATCTAGCGGGGGGATAGATACGCAGTATTTT.

The genes are TRBV19 and TRBJ2-3; 8 nucleotides align to TRBD1. The V segment lost 4 bases and the J segment 5 bases; nucleotides outside the gene matches: 5. Germline loops: CDR1 LNHDA, CDR2 SQIVND (reference sequence). This CDR3 region has 14 residues. In nucleotides, the CDR3 is TGTGCCAGTAGTACGTGGACAGGGCTAGATACGCAGTATTTT. This sequence encodes CASSTWTGLDTQYF. Full variable domain (missing parts from reference TRBV19 and TRBJ2-3): DGGITQSPKYLFRKEGQNVTLSCEQNLNHDAMYWYRQDPGQGLRLIYYSQIVNDFQKGDIAEGYSVSREKKESFPLTVTSAQKNPTAFYLCASSTWTGLDTQYFGPGTRLTVL.

This clonotype was detected only a few times. J is TRBJ1-2 and V is TRBV7-8; 8 bases agree with TRBD1. CDR1 is SGHVS, CDR2 FQNEAQ, per germline. The CDR3 runs 14 residues. The ends lost 4 bases at V and 5 bases at J; junction bases unmatched: 6. The CDR3 DNA is TGTGCCAGCAGCTACCGGGACAGGAGTTATGGCTACACCTTC. This gives the protein CASSYRDRSYGYTF.

This clonotype was found many times. This chain joins TRBV5-4 and TRBJ2-7; 10 bases agree with TRBD1. CDR1 and CDR2 from the germline V gene are SGHNT and YYREEE (reference sequence). This CDR3 comprises 19 residues. V shed 0 bases and J 2 bases; nucleotides not matched to a gene: 14. CDR3 bases: TGTGCCAGCAGCTTGGTTTATATCATAGGGACAGGGGAAACCTACGAGCAGTACTTC. Translating gives CASSLVYIIGTGETYEQYF. The entire variable domain, with the rest obtained from reference TRBV5-4 and TRBJ2-7, is as follows: ETGVTQSPTHLIKTRGQQVTLRCSSQSGHNTVSWYQQALGQGPQFIFQYYREEENGRGNFPPRFSGLQFPNYSSELNVNALELDDSALYLCASSLVYIIGTGETYEQYFGPGTRLTVT.